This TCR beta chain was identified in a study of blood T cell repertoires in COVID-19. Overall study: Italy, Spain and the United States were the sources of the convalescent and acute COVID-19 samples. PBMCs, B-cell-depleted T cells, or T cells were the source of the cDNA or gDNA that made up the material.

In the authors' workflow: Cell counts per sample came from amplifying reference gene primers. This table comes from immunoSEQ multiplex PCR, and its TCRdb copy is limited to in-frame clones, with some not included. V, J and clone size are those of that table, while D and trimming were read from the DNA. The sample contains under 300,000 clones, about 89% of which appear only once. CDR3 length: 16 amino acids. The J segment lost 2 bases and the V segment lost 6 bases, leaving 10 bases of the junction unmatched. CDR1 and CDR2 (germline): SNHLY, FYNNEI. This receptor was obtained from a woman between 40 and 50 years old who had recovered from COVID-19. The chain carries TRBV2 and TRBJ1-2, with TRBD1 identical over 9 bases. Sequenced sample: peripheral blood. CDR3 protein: CASRRRSGTGNYGYTF. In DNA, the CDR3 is TGTGCCAGCAGGAGAAGATCCGGGACAGGGAACTATGGCTACACCTTC. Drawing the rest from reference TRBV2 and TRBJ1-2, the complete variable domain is EPEVTQTPSHQVTQMGQEVILRCVPISNHLYFYWYRQILGQKVEFLVSFYNNEISEKSEIFDDQFSVERPDGSNFTLKIRSTKLEDSAMYFCASRRRSGTGNYGYTFGSGTRLTVV.